The T cell receptor (beta chain) under discussion was sequenced for a study of cytomegalovirus exposure and HLA in healthy donors. Study-wide findings and caveats: Cytomegalovirus-associated TCR beta chains were listed, numbering roughly 150. One later analysis reportedly identified an Asian-associated ancestry cluster that showed fewer N-insertions than the approximately 700-donor mean.

The CDR3 loop spans 17 amino acids. Germline CDR1 LGHNA, CDR2 YSLEER. V shed 2 bases and J 0 bases; nucleotides not matched to a gene: 5. Regarding this clone: Its cognate antigen is unknown.

This PCR relied on a set of 60 Vbeta primers and 13 Jbeta primers. Repertoires were generated with immunoSEQ multiplex PCR, while TCRdb's copy carries only in-frame clones and drops some. The sample data list some 70,000 clones. Sequenced sample: PBMCs. This chain joins TRBV4-3 and TRBJ2-3, with 10 bases matching TRBD2. This TCR was recovered from a boy younger than 18 in good health and CMV-seronegative. The CDR3 nucleotides read TGCGCCAGCAGCCAATCCCAGACTAGCGGGAGCACAGATACGCAGTATTTT. Amino acids: CASSQSQTSGSTDTQYF.